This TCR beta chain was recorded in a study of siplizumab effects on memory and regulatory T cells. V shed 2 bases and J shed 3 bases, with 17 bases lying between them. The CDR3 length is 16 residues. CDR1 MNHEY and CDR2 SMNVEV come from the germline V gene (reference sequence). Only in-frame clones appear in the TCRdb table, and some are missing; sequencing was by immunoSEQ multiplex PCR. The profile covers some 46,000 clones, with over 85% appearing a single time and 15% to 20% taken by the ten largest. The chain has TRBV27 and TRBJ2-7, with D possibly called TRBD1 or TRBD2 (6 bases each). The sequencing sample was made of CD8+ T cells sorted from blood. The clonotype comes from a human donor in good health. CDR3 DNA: TGTGCCAGCAGTTTACGACCGCCGGGGGCCAGCTACGAGCAGTACTTC. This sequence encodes CASSLRPPGASYEQYF.